This T cell receptor beta chain appears in the sequencing data of a study of T cells expressing NK-cell markers. Reprocessing the 5' RACE reads, TCRdb reports a single entry for every CDR3 protein and omits DNA. This listing includes about 460,000 distinct CDR3 sequences. The V gene's germline CDR1 is SEHNR and CDR2 FQNEAQ (reference sequence). The CDR3 is 15 residues long. The rearrangement joins TRBV7-9 to TRBJ2-5; TCRdb's D gene call, TRBD1, goes unchecked for lack of DNA. This sequence was found in a woman aged 50 to 65 in good health. Sequencing was done on a sample of blood T cells: a sorted CD56 or NKG2C T cell subset, CD4+ or CD8+ T cells, or bulk PBMC T cells (not recorded which). Here the CDR3 reads CASSPPPGQKETQYF.